Here is one T cell receptor (beta chain) with its context. This clone was seen only a few times. This clone's antigen is unknown. No much larger clonotype is one base removed from it; base qualities were not supplied. The source of the sample is a study of cytomegalovirus exposure and HLA in healthy donors (dated 2017 in TCRdb). Turning to the overall study: In an earlier analysis of 587 of the donors, approximately 260 Gb of sequence data and 90 million to 120 million unique TCR beta sequences from about 179 million T cells were reported. Using immunosequencing, the study profiled T cell repertoires from 500 to 800 subjects and related those repertoires to cytomegalovirus serostatus. HLA typing covered class I and class II loci at four-digit resolution. Donor age, sex, ethnicity and CMV serostatus were compiled together with the repertoire data. Typing coverage varied by locus: 629-630 donors for A, B, C, DRB1 and DQB1; roughly 510 for DQA1; some 610 for DPA1; approximately 490 for DPB1. In addition to the first cohort of 650 to 750 subjects, a separate validation cohort of 130 or so different subjects was used. On average, roughly 240,000 unique TCR beta nucleotide sequences were sequenced per donor among a few hundred genotyped donors of the cohort, with around 19% of those sequences being non-productive. The study aimed to test whether signatures of past pathogen exposure could be identified by cataloging public T cell receptors. Rather than drawing on any new phenotypic data, the later analysis identified candidate immune exposures from TCR beta sequences and the way those sequences occurred across donors. An earlier analysis of several hundred of the donors used high-throughput TCR beta sequencing to judge whether each TCR beta V gene segment behaved as functional or pseudogenic. About five DR-DQ haplotypes were handled as single units for association and clustering, since linkage in the cohort was strong. The study combined high-throughput TCR immunosequencing, statistical association of individual TCRs with disease status, and machine learning to predict cytomegalovirus infection status. Roughly 300 gigabases of sequencing data and about 92 million unique TCR sequences made up an early release that covered approximately 650 HLA-typed donors. To study patterns of TCR occurrence, a later analysis re-analyzed previously published TCR beta repertoires from 550 to 800 donors and added high-resolution HLA genotyping. A later genetic analysis used genome-wide SNP genotypes for about 65% of the roughly 670 donors, treating that subset as a discovery cohort. All discovery cohort repertoires had been generated on a single sequencing platform. The genetic ancestry cluster associated with self-reported Caucasian donors included around 76% of the approximately 410 genotyped donors. General findings and caveats noted by the study authors: In a later analysis, 16,951 TCR beta sequences were associated with specific HLA alleles at a false discovery rate of 0.05. According to a later analysis, most CMV-associated TCR beta chains appeared to be HLA-restricted, and the HLA associations seemed to be driven largely by CMV exposure. The classifier was reported to diagnose cytomegalovirus status with high specificity and sensitivity in both the original and validation cohorts. An association between a missense DCLRE1C variant and V-gene and J-gene trimming of TCR beta chains was found in a later genetic analysis and replicated in an independent cohort. The authors suggested that the approach could potentially be extended to other disease states and immunological phenotypes. Correlated functional status among segregating V segments might reflect linkage disequilibrium, but an unknown experimental factor could not be ruled out. Because HLA typing was missing for some donors at each locus, association tests included only the typed subset. A cluster of highly shared sequence variants was judged likely to be a technical artifact of the sequencing pipeline. Several of the top co-occurrence clusters appeared to be linked to parvovirus B19, influenza, CMV and Epstein-Barr virus, according to a later analysis. Most TCR sequences were observed very rarely across donors, whereas some public TCRs were present in many individuals. Seventeen rarely observed V segments, including chromosome 9 orphons, were excluded from the earlier analysis of several hundred of the donors because counts were too low. A total of fewer than 200 TCR beta chains were listed by the study as associated with cytomegalovirus. A later analysis found that TCR association rates varied across HLA loci, with DRB1 alleles showing the most associated TCRs and HLA-C alleles the fewest. In a later analysis, HLA-associated TCR beta chains were found to be more clonally expanded and to have lower generation probabilities than equally common non-associated chains. A further reported finding was that TCR beta sequences accurately predicted the HLA-A and HLA-B alleles for most subjects in the first cohort. In this cohort, only TCR beta chains were sequenced, and detectable features were limited by the absence of alpha or paired-chain data. When HLA alleles, especially DR and DQ, strongly co-occurred, attributing TCR associations to individual alleles was difficult. Broadly in line with IMGT annotations, most TCR beta V segments showed up in productive rearrangements about 87% or about 30% of the time in an earlier analysis of 450 to 600 of the donors. The only immune exposure information available for the cohort was CMV serostatus. Because the 87-base-pair reads could not distinguish some IMGT-functional V segments, including TRBV6-2 and TRBV6-3, those segments were excluded. Compared with the roughly 700-donor mean, donors in an Asian-associated ancestry cluster had fewer N-insertions in productive TCRs, according to a later genetic analysis. Three of the identified cytomegalovirus-associated TCR beta chains were confirmed in vitro to be specific for cytomegalovirus antigens. Roughly uniform sequencing depth across donors was assumed in presence/absence analyses, although this assumption may not hold.

Library preparation was by the immunoSEQ multiplex PCR assay. For the multiplex PCR, a mixture combining 60 forward primers for TCR Vbeta segments and 13 reverse primers for TCR Jbeta segments was used. A multiplex PCR assay on genomic DNA amplified the CDR3 region of rearranged TCR beta genes. The Illumina HiSeq System was used to sequence the amplified TCR beta libraries as 87-base-pair reads. The paper's data handling went like this. A later analysis tallied 75 million to 95 million unique TCR beta chains across the roughly 610 repertoires, and about 12 million of those chains were shared by two or more donors. To remove PCR and sequencing errors, raw reads were error-corrected and collapsed into unique sequences using a nearest-neighbor algorithm that merged closely related sequences. V, D and J gene segments were assigned by aligning CDR3 sequences to IMGT reference sequences. For a sequence to be retained, a match of at least six nucleotides was required to both a V gene segment and a J gene segment. A rearrangement was called productive if the CDR3 had no stop codons and remained in frame with V and J, and every other rearrangement was called non-productive. CDR3 was defined according to IMGT convention as the region running from the second conserved V-encoded cysteine to the conserved J-encoded phenylalanine. In an earlier analysis of approximately 590 of the donors, sequences lacking an unambiguous match to a single V gene segment were excluded. An earlier analysis of just under 600 of the donors called V segments functional above 56.7% productive rearrangements and segregating when the between-donor standard deviation exceeded 5%. A statistical classification framework was developed to diagnose cytomegalovirus status using the catalog of TCR beta chain sequences. V and J gene assignment, in a later analysis, came from comparing TCR nucleotide sequences with IMGT/GENE-DB human TR gene sequences. Using the TCRdist pipeline, a later analysis assigned CDR3 sequences along with most-parsimonious VDJ recombination scenarios. A later analysis defined each TCR beta chain by its CDR3 amino acid sequence plus V-gene family, and excluded reads lacking a unique V-gene family. A later analysis removed 592 highly shared, low-generation-probability nucleotide sequences to deal with suspected cross-contamination and a sequencing artifact. In a later analysis, a clonal expansion index was calculated for each public chain from normalized within-repertoire ranks of inferred template counts. A later analysis computed generation probabilities with a VDJ recombination model fitted to out-of-frame rearrangements, and checked the results against IGoR. Hypergeometric tests were used in a later analysis to score TCR-TCR, TCR-HLA and TCR-CMV co-occurrence, with a repertoire-size bias correction applied to the TCR pairs. To estimate false discovery rates, a later analysis permuted the HLA or CMV assignments 20 times. In a later analysis, co-occurring TCRs were grouped using DBSCAN, and TCRdist sequence similarity was added for clustering within HLA-allele-positive subsets. Repertoires with fewer than 30,000 or more than 120,000 public chains were left out of co-occurrence clustering, as were five repertoires with anomalous nucleotide sharing. As stored in TCRdb, this immuneACCESS dataset retains in-frame rearrangements with V and J assigned. A fraction of the clones does not appear; measured against another copy, unresolved V genes explain less than half of the discrepancy, and the remainder lacks a known reason. The V and J calls and clone size come from that table; D and trimming were worked out from the DNA. The sample has over 150,000 clones on record, 60% to 85% of them singletons. 4% to 4.5% of the sample is in the top ten clones.

V is shortened by 6 bases, J by 6 bases, and the region joining them spans 15 bases. The CDR3 runs 14 amino acids, cysteine and phenylalanine included. The sequence is cut down to CDR3 DNA, 42 bases in frame from base 1. The CDR1 and CDR2 encoded by the germline V gene are MDHEN and SYDVKM. The cohort comprised some 730 healthy bone marrow donors. All cohort members were sampled while nominally healthy, although unrecorded immune exposures were likely present. The donor was CMV seronegative and belonged to the group of around 350 seronegative cohort members. A peripheral blood sample was provided by each donor, and peripheral blood mononuclear cells were used for TCR beta sequencing. Genomic DNA was extracted from the blood cell samples with the Qiagen DNeasy Blood Extraction Kit.

The chain links TRBV28 with TRBJ2-1; the D gene is perhaps TRBD2, from 6 matching bases. This receptor was identified in a woman between 40 and 50 years old in good health and CMV-seronegative. Sequenced sample: PBMCs. CDR3 reads: CASSGGSGTNEQFF. The sequence in DNA is TGTGCCAGCAGCGGGGGTAGCGGAACCAATGAGCAGTTCTTC.